This T cell receptor (beta chain) originates from a study of spatial heterogeneity in lung cancer. Overall study context: Within raw reads, each unique TCR and UMI combination appeared on average more than ten times.

Individual TCR cDNA molecules each bore their own unique molecular identifier. One entry per CDR3 protein, called by TCRdb with MiXCR from the 5' RACE reads. The table has around 6,600 distinct CDR3 sequences, less than 5.5% seen once; the top ten hold around 8.4%. Germline V gene lookup returns CDR1 SEHNR and CDR2 FQNEAQ (reference sequence). The CDR3 is 17 amino acids. V was shortened by 4 bases and J by 3 bases, with 18 bases between the two germline ends. This clonotype occurred many times. Time point here: sample taken at primary tumor resection. Tumor, nontumor lung or frozen PBMC supplied whole RNA that was sequenced unsorted. The donors, about 78 patients with untreated early-stage non-small cell lung cancer, provided the samples.

The sequence was collected from a female donor with early-stage non-small cell lung cancer. The source material was normal lung tissue next to the tumor, sampled at surgery. The V gene is TRBV7-9, the J gene TRBJ2-2, with a tentative D call TRBD1 (6 bases). The CDR3 here is CASSSPARGPDTGELFF. CDR3 nucleotides: TGTGCCAGCAGCTCTCCCGCCAGGGGCCCCGACACCGGGGAGCTGTTTTTT. Full variable domain (missing parts from reference TRBV7-9 and TRBJ2-2): DTGVSQNPRHKITKRGQNVTFRCDPISEHNRLYWYRQTLGQGPEFLTYFQNEAQLEKSRLLSDRFSAERPKGSFSTLEIQRTEQGDSAMYLCASSSPARGPDTGELFFGEGSRLTVL.